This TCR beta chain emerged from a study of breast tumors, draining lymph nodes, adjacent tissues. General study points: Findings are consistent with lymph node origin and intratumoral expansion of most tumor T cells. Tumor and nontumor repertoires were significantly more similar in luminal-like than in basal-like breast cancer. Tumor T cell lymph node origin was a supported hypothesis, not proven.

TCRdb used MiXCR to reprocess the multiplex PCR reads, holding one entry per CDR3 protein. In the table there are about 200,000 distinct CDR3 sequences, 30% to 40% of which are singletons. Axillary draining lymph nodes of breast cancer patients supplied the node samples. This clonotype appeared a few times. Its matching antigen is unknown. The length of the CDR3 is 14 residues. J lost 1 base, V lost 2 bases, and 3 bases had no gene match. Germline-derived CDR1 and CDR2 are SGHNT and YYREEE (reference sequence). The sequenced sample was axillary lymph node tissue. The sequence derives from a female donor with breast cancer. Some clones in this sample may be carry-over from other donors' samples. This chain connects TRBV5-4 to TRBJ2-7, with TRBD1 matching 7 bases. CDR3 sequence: CASSFGTASYEQYF. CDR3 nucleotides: TGTGCCAGCAGCTTCGGGACAGCGTCCTACGAGCAGTACTTC.